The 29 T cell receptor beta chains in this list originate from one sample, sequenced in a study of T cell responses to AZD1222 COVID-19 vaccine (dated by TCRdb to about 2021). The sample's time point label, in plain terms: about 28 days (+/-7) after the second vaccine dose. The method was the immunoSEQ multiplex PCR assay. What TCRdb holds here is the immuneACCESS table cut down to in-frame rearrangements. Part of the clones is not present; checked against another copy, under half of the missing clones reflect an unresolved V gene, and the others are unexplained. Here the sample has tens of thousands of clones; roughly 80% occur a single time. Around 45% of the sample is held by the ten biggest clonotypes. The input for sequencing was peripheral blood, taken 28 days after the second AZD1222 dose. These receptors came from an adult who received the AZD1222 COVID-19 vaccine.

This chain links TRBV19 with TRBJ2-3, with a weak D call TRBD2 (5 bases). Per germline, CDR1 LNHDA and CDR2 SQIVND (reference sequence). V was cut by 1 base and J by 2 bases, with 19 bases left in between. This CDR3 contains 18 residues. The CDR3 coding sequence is TGTGCCAGTAGTATAGTTGGTTCGGCTAGCCTAGCCACAGATACGCAGTATTTT. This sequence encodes CASSIVGSASLATDTQYF.

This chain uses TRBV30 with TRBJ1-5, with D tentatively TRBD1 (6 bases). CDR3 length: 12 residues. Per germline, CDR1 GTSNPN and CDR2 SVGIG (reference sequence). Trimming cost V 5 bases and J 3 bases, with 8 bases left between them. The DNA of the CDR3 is TGTGCCTGGGGACAGTTCAATCAGCCCCAGCATTTT. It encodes CAWGQFNQPQHF.

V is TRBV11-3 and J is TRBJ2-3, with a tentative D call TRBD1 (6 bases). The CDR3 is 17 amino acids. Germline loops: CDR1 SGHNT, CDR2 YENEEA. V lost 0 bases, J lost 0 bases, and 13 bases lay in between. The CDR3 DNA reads TGTGCCAGCAGCTTAGATGGATCAGGGGCAAGCACAGATACGCAGTATTTT. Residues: CASSLDGSGASTDTQYF.

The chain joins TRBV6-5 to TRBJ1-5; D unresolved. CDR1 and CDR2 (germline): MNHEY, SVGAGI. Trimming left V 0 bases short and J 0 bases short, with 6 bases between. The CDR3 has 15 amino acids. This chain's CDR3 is CASSYSRDSNQPQHF. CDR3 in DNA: TGTGCCAGCAGTTACTCGCGGGATAGCAATCAGCCCCAGCATTTT.

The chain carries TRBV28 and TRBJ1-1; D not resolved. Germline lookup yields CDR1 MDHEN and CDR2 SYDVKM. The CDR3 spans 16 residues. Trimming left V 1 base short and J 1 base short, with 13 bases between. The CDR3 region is CASSLSFQSGNTEAFF. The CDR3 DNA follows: TGTGCCAGCAGTTTATCTTTCCAGTCCGGGAACACTGAAGCTTTCTTT.

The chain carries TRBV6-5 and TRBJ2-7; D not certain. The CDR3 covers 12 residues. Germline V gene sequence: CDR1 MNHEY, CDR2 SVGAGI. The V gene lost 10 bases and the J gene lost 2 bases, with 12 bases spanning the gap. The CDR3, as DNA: TGTGCCACCGCGACGGCTACCTACGAGCAGTACTTC. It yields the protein CATATATYEQYF.

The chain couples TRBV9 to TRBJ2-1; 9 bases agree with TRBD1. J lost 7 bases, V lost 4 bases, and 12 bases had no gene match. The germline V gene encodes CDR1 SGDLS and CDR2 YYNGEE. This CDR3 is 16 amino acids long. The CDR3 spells CASSPRGGQGGNEQFF. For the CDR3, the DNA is TGTGCCAGCAGCCCCCGAGGGGGACAGGGTGGTAATGAGCAGTTCTTC.

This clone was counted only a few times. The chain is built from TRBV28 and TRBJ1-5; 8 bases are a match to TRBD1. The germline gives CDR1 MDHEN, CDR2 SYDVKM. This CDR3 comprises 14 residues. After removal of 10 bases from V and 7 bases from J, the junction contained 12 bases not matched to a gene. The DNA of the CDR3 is TGTGCCACAACAGATCAGGGGGCGGCACAGCCCCAGCATTTT. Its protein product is CATTDQGAAQPQHF.

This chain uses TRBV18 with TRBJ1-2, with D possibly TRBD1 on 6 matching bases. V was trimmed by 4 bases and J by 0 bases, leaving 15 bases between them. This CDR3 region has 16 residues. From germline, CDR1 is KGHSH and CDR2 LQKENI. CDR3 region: CASSLAADRPNYGYTF. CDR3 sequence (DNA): TGTGCCAGCTCACTTGCCGCGGACAGACCTAACTATGGCTACACCTTC.

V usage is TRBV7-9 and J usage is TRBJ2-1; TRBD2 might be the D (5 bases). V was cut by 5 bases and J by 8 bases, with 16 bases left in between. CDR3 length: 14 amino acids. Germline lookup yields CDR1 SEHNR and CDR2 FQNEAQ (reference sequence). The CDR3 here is CASSSTTTSDEQFF. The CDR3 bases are TGTGCCAGCAGCAGCACCACTACTAGTGATGAGCAGTTCTTC.

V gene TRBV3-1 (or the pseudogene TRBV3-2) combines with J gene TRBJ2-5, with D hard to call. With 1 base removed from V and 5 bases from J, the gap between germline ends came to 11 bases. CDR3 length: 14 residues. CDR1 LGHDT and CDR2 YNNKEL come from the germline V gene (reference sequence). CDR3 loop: CASSQGGQWETQYF. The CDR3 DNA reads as TGTGCCAGCAGCCAAGGAGGTCAGTGGGAGACCCAGTACTTC.

In nucleotides, the CDR3 is TGTGCCAGCACTACAAGCGCAGGGAGGTCCGAGCAGTACTTC. It specifies CASTTSAGRSEQYF. The genes are TRBV28 and TRBJ2-7, with a possible D match to TRBD2 (6 bases). The CDR3 consists of 14 residues. Trimming left V 7 bases short and J 6 bases short, with 19 bases between. Per germline, CDR1 MDHEN and CDR2 SYDVKM.

Here the CDR3 DNA reads TGTGCCAGCAGTCAAAGGCGCGGGCAGTACTTC. Translating gives CASSQRRGQYF. This chain uses TRBV28 with TRBJ2-7; no firm D call. V lost 5 bases and J lost 9, with 11 bases in between. Germline V gene sequence: CDR1 MDHEN, CDR2 SYDVKM. CDR3 length equals 11 residues.

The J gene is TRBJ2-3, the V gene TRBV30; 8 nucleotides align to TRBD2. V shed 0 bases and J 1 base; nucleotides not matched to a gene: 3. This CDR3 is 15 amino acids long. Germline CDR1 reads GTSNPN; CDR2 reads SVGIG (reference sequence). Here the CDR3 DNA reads TGTGCCTGGAGTGTACACGGGGGGGGCACAGATACGCAGTATTTT. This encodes CAWSVHGGGTDTQYF.

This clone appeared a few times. This CDR3 is CASSLRPASGTGGTGELFF. The CDR3 DNA follows: TGCGCCAGCAGCTTGCGCCCTGCTAGCGGGACGGGGGGCACCGGGGAGCTGTTTTTT. This rearrangement joins TRBV5-1 to TRBJ2-2, with TRBD2 matching over 9 bases. V was pared by 1 base and J by 4 bases, with 14 bases of the junction left unmatched. This CDR3 is 19 amino acids long. Germline V gene sequence: CDR1 SGHRS, CDR2 YFSETQ.

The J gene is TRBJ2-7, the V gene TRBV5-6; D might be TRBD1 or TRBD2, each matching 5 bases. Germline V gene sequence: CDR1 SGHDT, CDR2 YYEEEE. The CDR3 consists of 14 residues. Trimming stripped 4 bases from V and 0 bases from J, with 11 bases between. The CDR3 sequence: CASSVAGTSYEQYF. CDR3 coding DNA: TGTGCCAGCAGCGTGGCCGGGACCTCCTACGAGCAGTACTTC.

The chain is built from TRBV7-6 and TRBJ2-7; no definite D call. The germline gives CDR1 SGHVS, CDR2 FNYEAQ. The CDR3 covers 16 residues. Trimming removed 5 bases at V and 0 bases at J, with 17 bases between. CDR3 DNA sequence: TGTGCCAGCAGCCTCGGTGGGTCACTTTTCTCCTACGAGCAGTACTTC. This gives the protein CASSLGGSLFSYEQYF.

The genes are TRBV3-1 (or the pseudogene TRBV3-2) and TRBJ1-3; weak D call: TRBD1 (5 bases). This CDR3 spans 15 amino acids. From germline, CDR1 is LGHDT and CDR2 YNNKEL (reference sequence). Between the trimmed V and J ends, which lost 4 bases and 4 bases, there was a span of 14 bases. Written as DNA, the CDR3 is TGTGCCAGCAGCCTAGGTGGGGGAGGAGGAAACACCATATATTTT. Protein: CASSLGGGGGNTIYF.

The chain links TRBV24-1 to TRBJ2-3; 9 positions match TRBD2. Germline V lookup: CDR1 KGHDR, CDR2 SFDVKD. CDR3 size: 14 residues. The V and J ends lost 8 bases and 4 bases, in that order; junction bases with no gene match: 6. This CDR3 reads CATTPAGGADTQYF. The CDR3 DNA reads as TGTGCCACCACCCCAGCGGGAGGCGCAGATACGCAGTATTTT.

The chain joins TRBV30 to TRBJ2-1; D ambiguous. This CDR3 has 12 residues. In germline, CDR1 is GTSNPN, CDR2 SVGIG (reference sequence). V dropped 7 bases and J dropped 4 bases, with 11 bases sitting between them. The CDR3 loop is CASDGVYNEQFF. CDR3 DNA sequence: TGTGCCTCCGACGGAGTATACAATGAGCAGTTCTTC.

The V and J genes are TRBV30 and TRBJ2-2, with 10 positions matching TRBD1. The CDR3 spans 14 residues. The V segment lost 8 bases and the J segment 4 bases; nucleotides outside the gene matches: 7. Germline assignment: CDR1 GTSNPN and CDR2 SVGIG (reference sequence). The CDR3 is CAHAGTGATGELFF. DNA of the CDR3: TGTGCCCATGCCGGGACAGGGGCCACCGGGGAGCTGTTTTTT. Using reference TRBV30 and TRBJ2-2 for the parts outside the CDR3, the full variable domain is SQTIHQWPATLVQPVGSPLSLECTVEGTSNPNLYWYRQAAGRGLQLLFYSVGIGQISSEVPQNLSASRPQDRQFILSSKKLLLSDSGFYLCAHAGTGATGELFFGEGSRLTVL.

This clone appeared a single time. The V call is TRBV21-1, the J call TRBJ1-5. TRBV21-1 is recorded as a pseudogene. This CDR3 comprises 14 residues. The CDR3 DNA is TGTGCCAGCAGCGTGGGGGGGAGCAATCAGCCCCAGCATTTT. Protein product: CASSVGGSNQPQHF.

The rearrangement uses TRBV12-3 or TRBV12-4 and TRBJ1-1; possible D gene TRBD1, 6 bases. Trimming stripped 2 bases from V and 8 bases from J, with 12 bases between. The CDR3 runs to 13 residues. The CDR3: CASSLQEGTEAFF. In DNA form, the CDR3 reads TGTGCCAGCAGTTTACAAGAAGGGACAGAAGCTTTCTTT.

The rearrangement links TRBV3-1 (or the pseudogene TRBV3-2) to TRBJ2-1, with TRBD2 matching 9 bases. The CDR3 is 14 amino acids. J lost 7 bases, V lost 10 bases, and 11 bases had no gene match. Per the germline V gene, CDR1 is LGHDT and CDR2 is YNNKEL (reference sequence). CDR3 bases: TGTGCCACTTGGGCGGGAGGGCCTTGGAATGAGCAGTTCTTC. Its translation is CATWAGGPWNEQFF.

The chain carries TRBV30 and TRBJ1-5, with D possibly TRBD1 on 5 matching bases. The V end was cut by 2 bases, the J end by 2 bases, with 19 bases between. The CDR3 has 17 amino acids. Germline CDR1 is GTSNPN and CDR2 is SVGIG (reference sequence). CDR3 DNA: TGTGCCTGGAGTCAACAGGTGGGCCCAGTGGGCAATCAGCCCCAGCATTTT. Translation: CAWSQQVGPVGNQPQHF.

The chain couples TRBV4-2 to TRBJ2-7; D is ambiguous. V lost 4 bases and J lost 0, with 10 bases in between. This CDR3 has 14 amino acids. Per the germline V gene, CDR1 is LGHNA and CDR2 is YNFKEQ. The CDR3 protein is CASSPSALSYEQYF. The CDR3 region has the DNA TGTGCCAGCAGCCCCTCCGCCCTCTCCTACGAGCAGTACTTC.

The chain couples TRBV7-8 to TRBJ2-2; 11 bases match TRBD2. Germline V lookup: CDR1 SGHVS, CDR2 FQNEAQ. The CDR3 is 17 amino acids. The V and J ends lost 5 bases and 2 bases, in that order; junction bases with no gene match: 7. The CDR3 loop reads CASSEIAGGPNTGELFF. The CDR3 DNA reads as TGTGCCAGCAGCGAAATAGCGGGAGGGCCTAACACCGGGGAGCTGTTTTTT.

CDR3 residues: CASATGAGAYEQYF. As DNA, the CDR3 is TGTGCCAGTGCTACAGGGGCAGGAGCCTACGAGCAGTACTTC. The chain employs TRBV11-1 and TRBJ2-7, with TRBD1 matching over 7 bases. After removal of 9 bases from V and 2 bases from J, the junction contained 10 bases not matched to a gene. Germline assignment: CDR1 SGHAT and CDR2 FQDESV (reference sequence). The CDR3 has 14 amino acids. Looking up the rest from reference TRBV11-1 and TRBJ2-7 gives the full variable domain: EAEVAQSPRYKITEKSQAVAFWCDPISGHATLYWYRQILGQGPELLVQFQDESVVDDSQLPKDRFSAERLKGVDSTLKIQPAELGDSAMYLCASATGAGAYEQYFGPGTRLTVT.

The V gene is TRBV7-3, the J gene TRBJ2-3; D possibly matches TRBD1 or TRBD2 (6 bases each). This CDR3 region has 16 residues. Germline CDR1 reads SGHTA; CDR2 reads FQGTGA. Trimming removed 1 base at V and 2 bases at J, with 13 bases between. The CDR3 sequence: CASSLNPGAATDTQYF. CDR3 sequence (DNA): TGTGCCAGCAGCTTAAACCCGGGGGCCGCCACAGATACGCAGTATTTT.